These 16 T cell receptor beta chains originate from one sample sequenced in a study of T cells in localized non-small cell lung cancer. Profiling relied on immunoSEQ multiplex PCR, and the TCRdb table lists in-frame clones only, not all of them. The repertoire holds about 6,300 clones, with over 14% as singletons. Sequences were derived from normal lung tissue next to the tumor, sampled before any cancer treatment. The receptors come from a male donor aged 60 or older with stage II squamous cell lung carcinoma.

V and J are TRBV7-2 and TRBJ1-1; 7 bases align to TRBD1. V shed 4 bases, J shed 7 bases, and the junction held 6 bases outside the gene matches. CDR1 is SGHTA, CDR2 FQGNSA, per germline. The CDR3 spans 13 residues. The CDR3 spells CASSSTGAIEAFF. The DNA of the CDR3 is TGTGCCAGCAGCTCAACAGGGGCCATTGAAGCTTTCTTT.

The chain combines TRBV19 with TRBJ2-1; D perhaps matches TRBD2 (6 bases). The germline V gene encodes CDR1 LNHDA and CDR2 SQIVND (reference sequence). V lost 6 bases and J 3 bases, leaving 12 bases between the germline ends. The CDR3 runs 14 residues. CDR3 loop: CASRGGSDYNEQFF. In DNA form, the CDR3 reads TGTGCCAGTAGGGGGGGTTCGGACTACAATGAGCAGTTCTTC. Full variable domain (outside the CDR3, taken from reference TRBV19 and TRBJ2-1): DGGITQSPKYLFRKEGQNVTLSCEQNLNHDAMYWYRQDPGQGLRLIYYSQIVNDFQKGDIAEGYSVSREKKESFPLTVTSAQKNPTAFYLCASRGGSDYNEQFFGPGTRLTVL.

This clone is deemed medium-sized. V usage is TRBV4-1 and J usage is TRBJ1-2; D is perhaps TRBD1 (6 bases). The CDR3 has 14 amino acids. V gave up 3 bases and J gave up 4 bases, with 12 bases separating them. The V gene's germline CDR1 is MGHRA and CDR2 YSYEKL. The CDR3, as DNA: TGCGCCAGCAGCCAGGCTCAGGACAGCTATGGCTACACCTTC. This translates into CASSQAQDSYGYTF.

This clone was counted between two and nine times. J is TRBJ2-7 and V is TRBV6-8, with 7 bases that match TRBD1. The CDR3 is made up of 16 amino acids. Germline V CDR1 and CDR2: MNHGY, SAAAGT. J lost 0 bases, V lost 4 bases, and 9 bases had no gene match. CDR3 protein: CASSSLTGVSSYEQYF. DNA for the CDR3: TGTGCCAGCAGTTCCCTAACAGGGGTATCCTCCTACGAGCAGTACTTC.

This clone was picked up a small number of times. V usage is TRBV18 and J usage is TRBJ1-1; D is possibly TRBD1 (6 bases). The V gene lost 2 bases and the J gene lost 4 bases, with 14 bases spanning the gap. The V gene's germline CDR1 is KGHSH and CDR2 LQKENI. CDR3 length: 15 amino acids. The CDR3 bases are TGTGCCAGCTCACCAACAGGGCCCGGCGGCACTGAAGCTTTCTTT. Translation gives CASSPTGPGGTEAFF. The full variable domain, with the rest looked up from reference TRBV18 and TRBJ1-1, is NAGVMQNPRHLVRRRGQEARLRCSPMKGHSHVYWYRQLPEEGLKFMVYLQKENIIDESGMPKERFSAEFPKEGPSILRIQQVVRGDSAAYFCASSPTGPGGTEAFFGQGTRLTVV.

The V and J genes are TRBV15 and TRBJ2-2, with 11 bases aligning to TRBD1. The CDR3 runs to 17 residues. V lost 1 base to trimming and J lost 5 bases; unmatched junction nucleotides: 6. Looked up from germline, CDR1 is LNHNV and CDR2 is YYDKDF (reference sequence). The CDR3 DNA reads TGTGCCACCAGCAGAGGCGGGGACAGGGGGAGGACCGGGGAGCTGTTTTTT. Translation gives CATSRGGDRGRTGELFF. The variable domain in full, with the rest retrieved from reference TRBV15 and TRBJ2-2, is DAMVIQNPRYQVTQFGKPVTLSCSQTLNHNVMYWYQQKSSQAPKLLFHYYDKDFNNEADTPDNFQSRRPNTSFCFLDIRSPGLGDTAMYLCATSRGGDRGRTGELFFGEGSRLTVL.

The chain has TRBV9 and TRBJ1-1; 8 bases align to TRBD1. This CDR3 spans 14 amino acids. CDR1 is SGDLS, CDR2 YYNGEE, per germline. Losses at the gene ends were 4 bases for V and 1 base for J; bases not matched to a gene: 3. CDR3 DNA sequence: TGTGCCAGCAGCCCACAGGGGGGGAACACTGAAGCTTTCTTT. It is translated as CASSPQGGNTEAFF.

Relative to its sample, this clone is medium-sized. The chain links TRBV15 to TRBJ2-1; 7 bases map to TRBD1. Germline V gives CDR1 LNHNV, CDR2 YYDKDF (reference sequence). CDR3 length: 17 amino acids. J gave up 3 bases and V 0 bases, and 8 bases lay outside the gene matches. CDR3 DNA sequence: TGTGCCACCAGCAGAGAGCCCGGACAGGTTAACTACAATGAGCAGTTCTTC. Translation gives CATSREPGQVNYNEQFF.

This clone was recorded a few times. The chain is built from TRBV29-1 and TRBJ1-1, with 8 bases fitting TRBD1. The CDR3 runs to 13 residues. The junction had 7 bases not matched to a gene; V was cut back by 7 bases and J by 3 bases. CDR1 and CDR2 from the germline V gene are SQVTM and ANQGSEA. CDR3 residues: CSAIMTGDTEAFF. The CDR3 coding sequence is TGCAGCGCTATCATGACAGGGGACACTGAAGCTTTCTTT.

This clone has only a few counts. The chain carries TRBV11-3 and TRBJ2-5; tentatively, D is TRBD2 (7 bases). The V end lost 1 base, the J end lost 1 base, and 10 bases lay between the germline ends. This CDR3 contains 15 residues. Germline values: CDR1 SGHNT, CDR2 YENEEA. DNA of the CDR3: TGTGCCAGCAGCTTAGGAGGGGGGGGCCAAGAGACCCAGTACTTC. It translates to CASSLGGGGQETQYF.

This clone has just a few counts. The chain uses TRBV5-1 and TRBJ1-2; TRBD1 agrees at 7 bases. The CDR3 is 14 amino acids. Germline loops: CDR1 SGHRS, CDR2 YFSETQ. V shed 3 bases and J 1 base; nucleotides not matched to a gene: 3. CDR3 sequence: CASSSGQINYGYTF. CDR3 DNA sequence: TGCGCCAGCAGCTCGGGACAGATTAACTATGGCTACACCTTC. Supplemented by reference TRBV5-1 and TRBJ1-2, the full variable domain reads KAGVTQTPRYLIKTRGQQVTLSCSPISGHRSVSWYQQTPGQGLQFLFEYFSETQRNKGNFPGRFSGRQFSNSRSEMNVSTLELGDSALYLCASSSGQINYGYTFGSGTRLTVV.

The CDR3 sequence is CASRSRTQAYEQYF. In DNA form, the CDR3 reads TGTGCCAGCAGATCTCGGACGCAGGCCTACGAGCAGTACTTC. The chain has TRBV6-8 and TRBJ2-7; no reliable D call. The CDR3 has 14 residues. Deletions cut 6 bases from V and 2 bases from J, with 14 bases between. Germline CDR1 is MNHGY and CDR2 is SAAAGT.

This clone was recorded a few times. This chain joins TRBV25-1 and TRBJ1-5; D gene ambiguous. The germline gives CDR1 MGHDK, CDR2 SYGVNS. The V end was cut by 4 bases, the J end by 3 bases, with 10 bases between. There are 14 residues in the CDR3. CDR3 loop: CASSVTGSNQPQHF. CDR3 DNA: TGTGCCAGCAGTGTGACTGGGTCCAATCAGCCCCAGCATTTT.

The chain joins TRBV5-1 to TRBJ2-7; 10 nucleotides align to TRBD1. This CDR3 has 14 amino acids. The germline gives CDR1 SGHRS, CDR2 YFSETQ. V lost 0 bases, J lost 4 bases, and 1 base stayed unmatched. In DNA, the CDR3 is TGCGCCAGCAGCTTGGAGGGACAGGGGTACGAGCAGTACTTC. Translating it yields CASSLEGQGYEQYF.

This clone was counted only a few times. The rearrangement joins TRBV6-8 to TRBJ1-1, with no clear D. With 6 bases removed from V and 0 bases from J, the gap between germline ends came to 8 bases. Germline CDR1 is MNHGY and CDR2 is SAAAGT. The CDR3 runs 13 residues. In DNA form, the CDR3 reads TGTGCCAGCAGCCCGGATTTGAACACTGAAGCTTTCTTT. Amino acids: CASSPDLNTEAFF.

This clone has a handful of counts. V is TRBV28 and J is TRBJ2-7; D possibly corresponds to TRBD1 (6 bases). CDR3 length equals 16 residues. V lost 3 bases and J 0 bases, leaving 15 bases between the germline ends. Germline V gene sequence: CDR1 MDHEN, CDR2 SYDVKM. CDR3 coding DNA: TGTGCCAGCAGTTTGGCTTGGACAGCGAGCTCCTACGAGCAGTACTTC. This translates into CASSLAWTASSYEQYF.